The entry that follows covers one T cell receptor beta chain sequence. The data belong to a study of blood T cells in healthy people across ages. Alongside a J-beta primer mix, a sample-barcoded 5' primer served in a second PCR lasting roughly 6 to 12 cycles. All cDNA molecules were each tagged by a template-switch adaptor with 12 random nucleotides. Via MiXCR, TCRdb re-called the 5' RACE reads, giving one row per CDR3 protein. The sample records approximately 1.5 million distinct CDR3 sequences, about 31% being singletons. This TCR derives from a woman in her thirties in good health. The sample taken for sequencing was blood.

The CDR3 reads CASSLARDRVSTF. Written as DNA, the CDR3 is TGTGCCAGCAGCTTAGCGCGGGACAGGGTTTCCACCTTC. The chain recombines TRBV11-1 with TRBJ1-2, with 9 bases fitting TRBD1. The J segment lost 13 bases and the V segment lost 0 bases, leaving 6 bases of the junction unmatched. Germline V gene data show CDR1 as SGHAT and CDR2 as FQDESV (reference sequence). The length of the CDR3 is 13 residues.